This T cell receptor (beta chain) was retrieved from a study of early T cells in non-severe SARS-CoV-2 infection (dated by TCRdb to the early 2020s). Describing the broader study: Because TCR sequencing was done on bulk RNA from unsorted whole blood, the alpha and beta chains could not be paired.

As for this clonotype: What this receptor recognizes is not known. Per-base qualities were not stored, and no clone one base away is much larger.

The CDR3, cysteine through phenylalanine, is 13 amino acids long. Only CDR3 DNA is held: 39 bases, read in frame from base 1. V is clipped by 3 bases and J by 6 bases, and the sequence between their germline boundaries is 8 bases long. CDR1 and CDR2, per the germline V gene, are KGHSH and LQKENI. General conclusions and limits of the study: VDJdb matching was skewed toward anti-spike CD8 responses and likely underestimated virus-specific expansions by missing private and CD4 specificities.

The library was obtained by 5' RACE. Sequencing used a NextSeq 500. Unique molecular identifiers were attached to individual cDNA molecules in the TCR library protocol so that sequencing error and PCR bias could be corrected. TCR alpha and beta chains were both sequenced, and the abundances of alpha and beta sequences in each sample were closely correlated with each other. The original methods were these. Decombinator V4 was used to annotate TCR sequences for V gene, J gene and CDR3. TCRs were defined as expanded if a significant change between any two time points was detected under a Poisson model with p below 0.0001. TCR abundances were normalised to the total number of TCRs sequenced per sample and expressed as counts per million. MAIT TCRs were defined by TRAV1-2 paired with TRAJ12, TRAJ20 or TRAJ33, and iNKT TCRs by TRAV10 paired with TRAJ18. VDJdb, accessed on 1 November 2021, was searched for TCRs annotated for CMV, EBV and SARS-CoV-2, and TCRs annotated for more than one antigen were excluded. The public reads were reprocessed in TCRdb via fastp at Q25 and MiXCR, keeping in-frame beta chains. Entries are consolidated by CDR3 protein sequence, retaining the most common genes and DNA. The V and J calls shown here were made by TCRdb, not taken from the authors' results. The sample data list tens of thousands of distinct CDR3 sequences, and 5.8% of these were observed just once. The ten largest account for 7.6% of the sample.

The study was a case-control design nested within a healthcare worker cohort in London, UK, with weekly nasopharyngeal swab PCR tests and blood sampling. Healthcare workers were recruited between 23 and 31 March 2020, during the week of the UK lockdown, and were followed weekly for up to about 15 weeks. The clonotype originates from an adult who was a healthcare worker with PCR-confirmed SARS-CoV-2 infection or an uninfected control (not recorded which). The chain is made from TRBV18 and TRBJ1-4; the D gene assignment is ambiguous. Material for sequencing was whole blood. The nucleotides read TGTGCCAGCTCACCTGACCCCGATGAAAAACTGTTTTTT. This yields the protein CASSPDPDEKLFF.